These 13 T cell receptor beta chains were all obtained from the same sample, sequenced in a study of T cells after yellow fever vaccination (dated by TCRdb to the late 2010s). This specimen's treatment or condition label, per the study, means: live attenuated yellow fever vaccine strain. Libraries were prepared through 5' RACE. TCRdb names Illumina NovaSeq 6000 as the instrument used. TCRdb trimmed the raw reads at Q25, called clones with MiXCR and kept productive beta chains. Here each entry gathers all rows of one CDR3 protein and keeps the most common genes and DNA. This sample lists more than 300,000 distinct CDR3 sequences; around 4.5% were detected once. The ten largest make up approximately 19% of the sample. Sequencing used PBMCs, obtained 15 days after the yellow fever booster vaccination. These receptor sequences come from a man between 18 and 35 years old who received the YFV17D yellow fever vaccine.

This clonotype came up many times. The V gene is TRBV20-1, the J gene TRBJ2-1; D is possibly TRBD2 (5 bases). Looked up from germline, CDR1 is DFQATT and CDR2 is SNEGSKA (reference sequence). V shed 6 bases and J shed 0 bases, with 9 bases lying between them. The CDR3 sequence is 13 residues long. This CDR3 reads CSATGYSYNEQFF. The CDR3 coding sequence is TGCAGTGCCACGGGATACTCCTACAATGAGCAGTTCTTC.

The chain couples TRBV12-3 or TRBV12-4 to TRBJ2-2, with D perhaps TRBD1 (5 bases). The germline V and J ends were trimmed by 5 bases and 4 bases, with 14 bases remaining between them. This CDR3 has 15 amino acids. In DNA, the CDR3 is TGTGCCAGCAGTCACCCCCTGCAGGGCACCGGGGAGCTGTTTTTT. It yields the protein CASSHPLQGTGELFF.

The chain joins TRBV5-1 to TRBJ2-2, with D maybe TRBD2 (6 bases). The V gene's germline CDR1 is SGHRS and CDR2 YFSETQ. V was pared by 4 bases and J by 0 bases, with 10 bases between. CDR3 size: 15 residues. CDR3 sequence reads: CASSRGLTNTGELFF. The CDR3 nucleotides are TGCGCCAGCAGCAGGGGACTTACGAACACCGGGGAGCTGTTTTTT.

The table lists this clonotype with a few counts. The chain couples TRBV5-1 to TRBJ2-5; tentatively, D is TRBD1 (5 bases). Trimming stripped 1 base from V and 3 bases from J, with 13 bases between. This CDR3 has 15 amino acids. Germline V gene sequence: CDR1 SGHRS, CDR2 YFSETQ. CDR3 in DNA: TGCGCCAGCAGCTTGCAGGGAAACCTCGAAGAGACCCAGTACTTC. Protein product: CASSLQGNLEETQYF.

Comments on this clonotype: Being one base from a much bigger clone, this may be a read error. This sequence joins TRBV9 and TRBJ1-1; 9 positions agree with TRBD1. The CDR3 runs 14 residues. CDR1 SGDLS and CDR2 YYNGEE come from the germline V gene. CDR3 sequence: CASSLTGGAIEALF. CDR3 nucleotides: TGTGCCAGCAGCCTGACAGGGGGTGCGATTGAAGCTTTATTT.

This clonotype was observed many times. The chain recombines TRBV12-3 or TRBV12-4 with TRBJ1-2; D ambiguous. CDR3 length equals 10 residues. Trimming shortened V by 6 bases and J by 8 bases, and 7 bases separated the two germline ends. CDR3 DNA sequence: TGTGCCAGCAGATCAAGAGGCTACACCTTC. As protein: CASRSRGYTF.

This clonotype was seen only a few times. The chain has TRBV29-1 and TRBJ2-6; no clear D. The CDR3 loop spans 13 amino acids. V was pared by 2 bases and J by 0 bases, with 2 bases between. Per germline, CDR1 SQVTM and CDR2 ANQGSEA. The CDR3 here is CSVETSGANVLTF. In DNA form, the CDR3 reads TGCAGCGTTGAAACCTCTGGGGCCAACGTCCTGACTTTC.

This clonotype was seen repeatedly, ten times or more. The CDR3 spells CASSNDGNSNQPQHF. The DNA for the CDR3 is TGTGCCAGCAGCAACGACGGTAATAGCAATCAGCCCCAGCATTTT. The V and J genes are TRBV6-5 and TRBJ1-5; D gene unclear. The CDR3 loop spans 15 amino acids. The V end was cut by 6 bases, the J end by 0 bases, with 12 bases between. Germline V lookup: CDR1 MNHEY, CDR2 SVGAGI.

This clonotype appeared a few times. The rearrangement joins TRBV12-3 or TRBV12-4 to TRBJ2-1; D is perhaps TRBD1 (6 bases). Trimming removed 2 bases from V and 4 bases from J, with 12 bases in between. This CDR3 is 15 amino acids long. The CDR3 protein is CASSLPGQLYNEQFF. For the CDR3, the DNA is TGTGCCAGCAGTTTACCCGGACAGTTATACAATGAGCAGTTCTTC.

The chain employs TRBV20-1 and TRBJ2-1; D could derive from TRBD1 or TRBD2 (6 bases each). Germline CDR1 is DFQATT and CDR2 is SNEGSKA (reference sequence). The CDR3 length is 16 residues. V was shortened by 1 base and J by 0 bases, with 13 bases between the two germline ends. The CDR3 loop reads CSARGGPGSSYNEQFF. The CDR3 DNA reads as TGCAGTGCTAGAGGGGGGCCCGGGAGCTCCTACAATGAGCAGTTCTTC.

This clonotype appeared many times. This sequence joins TRBV6-1 and TRBJ2-1; 7 positions match TRBD2. CDR1 and CDR2 (germline): MNHNS, SASEGT. V was clipped by 5 bases and J by 6 bases; unmatched bases: 16. The CDR3 is 17 residues long. CDR3 residues: CASSKNLVASGINEQFF. In DNA form, the CDR3 reads TGTGCCAGCAGTAAGAACCTGGTAGCTAGCGGCATCAATGAGCAGTTCTTC.

This clonotype was counted only a few times. The rearrangement links TRBV29-1 to TRBJ2-6; TRBD1 matches at 8 bases. From germline, CDR1 is SQVTM and CDR2 ANQGSEA. V lost 6 bases, J lost 2 bases, and 6 bases stayed unmatched. This CDR3 has 15 residues. CDR3 DNA: TGCAGCGTACAGACAGGGGCTCCTGGGGCCAACGTCCTGACTTTC. Protein: CSVQTGAPGANVLTF.

The table lists this clonotype with many counts. The J gene is TRBJ2-7, the V gene TRBV29-1; 8 bases match TRBD2. CDR1 SQVTM and CDR2 ANQGSEA come from the germline V gene. The CDR3 is made up of 13 amino acids. V lost 5 bases and J lost 5; bases outside the gene matches: 8. The chain's CDR3 is CSVLDGGGNEQYF. The CDR3 region has the DNA TGCAGCGTTCTCGACGGGGGGGGGAACGAGCAGTACTTC.